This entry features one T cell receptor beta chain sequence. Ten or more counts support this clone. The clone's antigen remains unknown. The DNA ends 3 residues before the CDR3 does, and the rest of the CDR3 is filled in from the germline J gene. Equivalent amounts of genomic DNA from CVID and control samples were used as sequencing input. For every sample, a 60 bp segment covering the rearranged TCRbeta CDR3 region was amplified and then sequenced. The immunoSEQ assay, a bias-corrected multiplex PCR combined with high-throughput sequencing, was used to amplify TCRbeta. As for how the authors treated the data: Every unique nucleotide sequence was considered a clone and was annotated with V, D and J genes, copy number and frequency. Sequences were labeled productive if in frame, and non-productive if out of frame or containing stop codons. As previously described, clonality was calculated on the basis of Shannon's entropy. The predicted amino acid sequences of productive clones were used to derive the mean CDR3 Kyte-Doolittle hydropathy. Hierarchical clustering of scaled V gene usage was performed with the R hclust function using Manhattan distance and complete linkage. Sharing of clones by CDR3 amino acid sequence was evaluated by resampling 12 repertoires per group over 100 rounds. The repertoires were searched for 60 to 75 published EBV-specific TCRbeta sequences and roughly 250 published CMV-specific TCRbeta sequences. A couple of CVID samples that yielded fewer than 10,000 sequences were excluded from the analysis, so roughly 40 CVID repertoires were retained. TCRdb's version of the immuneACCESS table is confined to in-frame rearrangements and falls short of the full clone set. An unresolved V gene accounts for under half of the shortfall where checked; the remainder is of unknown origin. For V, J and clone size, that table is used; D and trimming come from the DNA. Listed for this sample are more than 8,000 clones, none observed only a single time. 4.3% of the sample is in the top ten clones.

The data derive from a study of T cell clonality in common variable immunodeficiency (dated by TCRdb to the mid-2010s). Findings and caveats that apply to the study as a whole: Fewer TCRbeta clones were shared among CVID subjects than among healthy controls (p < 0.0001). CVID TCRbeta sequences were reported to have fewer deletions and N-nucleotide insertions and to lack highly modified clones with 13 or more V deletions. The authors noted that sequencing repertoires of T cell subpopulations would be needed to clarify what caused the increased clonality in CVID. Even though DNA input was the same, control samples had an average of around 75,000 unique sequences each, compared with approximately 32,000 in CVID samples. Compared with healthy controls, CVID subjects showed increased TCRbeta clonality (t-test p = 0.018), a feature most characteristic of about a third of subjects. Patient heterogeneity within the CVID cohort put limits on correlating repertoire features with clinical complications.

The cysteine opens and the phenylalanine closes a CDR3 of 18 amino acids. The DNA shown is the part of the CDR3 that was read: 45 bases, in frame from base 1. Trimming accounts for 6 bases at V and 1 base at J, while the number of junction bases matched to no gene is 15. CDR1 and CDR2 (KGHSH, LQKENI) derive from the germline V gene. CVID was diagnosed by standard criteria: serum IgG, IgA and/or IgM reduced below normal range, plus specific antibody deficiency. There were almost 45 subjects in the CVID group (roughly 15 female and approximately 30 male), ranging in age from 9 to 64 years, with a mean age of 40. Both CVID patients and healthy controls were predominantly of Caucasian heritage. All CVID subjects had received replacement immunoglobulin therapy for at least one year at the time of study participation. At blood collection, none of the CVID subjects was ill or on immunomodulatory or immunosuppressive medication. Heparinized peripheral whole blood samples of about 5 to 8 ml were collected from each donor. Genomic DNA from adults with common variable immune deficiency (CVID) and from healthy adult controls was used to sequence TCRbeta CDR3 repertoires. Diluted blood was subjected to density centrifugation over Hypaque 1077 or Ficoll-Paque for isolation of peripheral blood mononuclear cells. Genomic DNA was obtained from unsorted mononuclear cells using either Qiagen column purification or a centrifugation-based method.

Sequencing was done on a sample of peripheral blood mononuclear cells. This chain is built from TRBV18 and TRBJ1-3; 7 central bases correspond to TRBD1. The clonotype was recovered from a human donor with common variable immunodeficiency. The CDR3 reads CASSAAIGGSISGNTIYF. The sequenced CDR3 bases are TGTGCCAGCTCTGCCGCTATAGGGGGCTCTATTTCTGGAAACACC.